A single sample is the source of the 9 T cell receptor beta chains below, sequenced in a study of cytomegalovirus exposure and HLA in healthy donors (TCRdb year 2017). The library was obtained by the immunoSEQ multiplex PCR assay. The multiplex PCR relied on a mix of 60 forward primers for TCR Vbeta segments and 13 reverse primers for TCR Jbeta segments. The table was pulled from immuneACCESS by TCRdb, which kept in-frame rearrangements only. Such tables lose some clones; where checked, under half of the loss comes from unresolved V genes, and the rest has no known cause. The sample records approximately 97,000 clones, around 86% of which are singletons. Less than 4.5% of the sample comes from the top ten. The sequenced sample consisted of PBMCs. Receptors originate from a woman aged 65 to 85 in good health and CMV-seropositive.

The rearrangement joins TRBV11-2 to TRBJ2-3; 8 nucleotides match TRBD2. V dropped 4 bases and J dropped 3; count of bases not matched to a gene: 6. The CDR3 contains 15 residues. Germline values: CDR1 SGHAT, CDR2 FQNNGV. CDR3 sequence: CASSSMAGGTDTQYF. The CDR3 bases are TGTGCCAGCAGCTCTATGGCGGGAGGAACAGATACGCAGTATTTT. Variable domain in full (rest from reference TRBV11-2 and TRBJ2-3): EAGVAQSPRYKIIEKRQSVAFWCNPISGHATLYWYQQILGQGPKLLIQFQNNGVVDDSQLPKDRFSAERLKGVDSTLKIQPAKLEDSAVYLCASSSMAGGTDTQYFGPGTRLTVL.

This clone has a handful of counts. This chain connects TRBV7-9 to TRBJ2-1; perhaps TRBD2 as D (6 bases). V was shortened by 5 bases and J by 8 bases, with 16 bases between the two germline ends. The V gene's germline CDR1 is SEHNR and CDR2 FQNEAQ (reference sequence). The CDR3 is made up of 14 amino acids. The DNA of the CDR3 is TGTGCCAGCAGCACAGGCGGGAAAAGGGATGAGCAGTTCTTC. It encodes CASSTGGKRDEQFF.

The J gene is TRBJ2-5, the V gene TRBV5-4; no reliable D call. This CDR3 is built from 14 residues. Trimming stripped 5 bases from V and 5 bases from J, with 16 bases between. Germline V gives CDR1 SGHNT, CDR2 YYREEE (reference sequence). The CDR3 spells CASSTDAWKETQYF. CDR3 DNA: TGTGCCAGCAGTACAGATGCCTGGAAGGAGACCCAGTACTTC.

Details on this clone: A junction boundary mismatches the germline segment, possibly from a read error. The chain couples TRBV7-9 to TRBJ2-7; TRBD2 might be the D (8 bases). Germline CDR1 and CDR2: SEHNR and FQNEAQ (reference sequence). CDR3 length equals 14 residues. DNA for the CDR3: TGTGCCAGCAGCTCATCGGGGGGGATCGGGACAGAACCGTTC. As protein: CASSSSGGIGTEPF. The full variable domain, with the rest looked up from reference TRBV7-9 and TRBJ2-7, is DTGVSQNPRHKITKRGQNVTFRCDPISEHNRLYWYRQTLGQGPEFLTYFQNEAQLEKSRLLSDRFSAERPKGSFSTLEIQRTEQGDSAMYLCASSSSGGIGTEPFGPGTRLTVT.

The chain employs TRBV19 and TRBJ1-5; TRBD1 matches 7 bases. The V gene end was trimmed by 4 bases and the J gene end by 0 bases; junction bases not matched to a gene: 6. Germline loops: CDR1 LNHDA, CDR2 SQIVND (reference sequence). The CDR3 is made up of 16 amino acids. The CDR3 loop reads CASSTQGGRSNQPQHF. Written as DNA, the CDR3 is TGTGCCAGTAGTACTCAGGGGGGTCGTAGCAATCAGCCCCAGCATTTT.

The chain couples TRBV30 to TRBJ2-7; D might be TRBD2 (5 bases). In germline, CDR1 is GTSNPN, CDR2 SVGIG (reference sequence). This CDR3 comprises 11 residues. The V and J ends lost 5 bases and 4 bases respectively, with 9 bases between them. The CDR3 loop is CAWGRGYEQYF. CDR3 nucleotides: TGTGCCTGGGGAAGAGGGTACGAGCAGTACTTC.

The gene calls are TRBV5-1 and TRBJ2-3, with 9 nucleotides matching TRBD2. There are 16 residues in the CDR3. Germline V gene lookup returns CDR1 SGHRS and CDR2 YFSETQ. Losses at the gene ends were 4 bases for V and 0 bases for J; bases not matched to a gene: 6. CDR3 nucleotide sequence: TGCGCCAGCAGCCAGATGACTAGCGGAAGCACAGATACGCAGTATTTT. It codes for CASSQMTSGSTDTQYF.

This rearrangement joins TRBV18 to TRBJ2-3, with 8 bases identical to TRBD2. This CDR3 is 14 amino acids long. Losses at the gene ends were 6 bases for V and 1 base for J; bases not matched to a gene: 3. Germline CDR1 is KGHSH and CDR2 is LQKENI. The CDR3 sequence: CASSPTSGTDTQYF. The CDR3 bases are TGTGCCAGCTCGCCGACTAGCGGCACAGATACGCAGTATTTT.

This chain joins TRBV15 and TRBJ2-7, with TRBD1 identical over 7 bases. The CDR3 is 15 amino acids. The germline V gene encodes CDR1 LNHNV and CDR2 YYDKDF (reference sequence). J gave up 3 bases and V 5 bases, and 10 bases lay outside the gene matches. The CDR3 loop reads CATSDLQGSGYEQYF. In DNA form, the CDR3 reads TGTGCCACCAGCGACTTACAGGGGTCGGGCTACGAGCAGTACTTC.